The 27 T cell receptor beta chains in this list originate from one sample, sequenced in a study of T cells in localized non-small cell lung cancer. TCRdb's table, derived via immunoSEQ multiplex PCR, lists solely in-frame clones and lacks some. The repertoire has roughly 77,000 clones, approximately 90% of them found once; the top ten carry about 20%. The sequencing here drew on peripheral blood, taken before any cancer treatment. The source is a woman aged 35-75 years with stage I squamous cell lung carcinoma.

This chain joins TRBV2 and TRBJ1-6; the D gene is possibly TRBD1 (5 bases). The CDR3 totals 15 residues. Germline lookup yields CDR1 SNHLY and CDR2 FYNNEI. V was pared by 5 bases and J by 9 bases, with 17 bases between. CDR3 in DNA: TGTGCCAGCAGTTTGAAAGCCTTCGGGGGTTCACCCCTCCACTTT. Translating gives CASSLKAFGGSPLHF.

The chain uses TRBV7-9 and TRBJ1-6; unclear D gene. Trimming pared 2 bases from V and 4 bases from J, leaving 12 bases between. There are 16 residues in the CDR3. Germline values: CDR1 SEHNR, CDR2 FQNEAQ (reference sequence). CDR3 loop: CASSLLDLIYNSPLHF. The CDR3 nucleotides are TGTGCCAGCAGCTTACTTGATCTTATTTATAATTCACCCCTCCACTTT.

V and J are TRBV5-1 and TRBJ2-5; tentatively, D is TRBD2 (5 bases). CDR1 and CDR2 (germline): SGHRS, YFSETQ. This CDR3 contains 14 residues. Trimming left V 0 bases short and J 2 bases short, with 8 bases between. This CDR3 is CASSLVTSQETQYF. DNA for the CDR3: TGCGCCAGCAGCTTGGTCACTAGTCAAGAGACCCAGTACTTC. Full variable domain (missing parts from reference TRBV5-1 and TRBJ2-5): KAGVTQTPRYLIKTRGQQVTLSCSPISGHRSVSWYQQTPGQGLQFLFEYFSETQRNKGNFPGRFSGRQFSNSRSEMNVSTLELGDSALYLCASSLVTSQETQYFGPGTRLLVL.

The V call is TRBV25-1, the J call TRBJ1-2, with a possible D match to TRBD1 (6 bases). V was shortened by 6 bases and J by 1 base, with 15 bases between the two germline ends. Germline values: CDR1 MGHDK, CDR2 SYGVNS. CDR3 size: 15 residues. CDR3 DNA sequence: TGTGCCAGCAGGCCGCCGGGACACCTTAACTATGGCTACACCTTC. Protein sequence: CASRPPGHLNYGYTF.

This sequence joins TRBV9 and TRBJ1-2; no firm D call. Trimming stripped 0 bases from V and 2 bases from J, with 11 bases between. The CDR3 is 15 residues long. Germline assignment: CDR1 SGDLS and CDR2 YYNGEE. CDR3 sequence (DNA): TGTGCCAGCAGCGTAGCGGCACACACCAACTATGGCTACACCTTC. Translated: CASSVAAHTNYGYTF.

The chain links TRBV6-5 to TRBJ2-5; perhaps D is TRBD1 or TRBD2 (6 bases each). The V gene lost 5 bases and the J gene lost 5 bases, with 15 bases spanning the gap. Germline CDR1 reads MNHEY; CDR2 reads SVGAGI. The CDR3 is 14 amino acids. DNA of the CDR3: TGTGCCAGCAGTGAAACCGGGGGCTATGAGACCCAGTACTTC. It specifies CASSETGGYETQYF.

The table lists this clone with a count of one. The chain is built from TRBV18 and TRBJ1-6; 9 bases match TRBD1. Germline CDR1 KGHSH, CDR2 LQKENI. The trim removed 8 bases at V and 7 bases at J, leaving 3 bases unmatched. The CDR3 is 13 amino acids. The CDR3 loop reads CASRTGDNSPLHF. CDR3 nucleotides: TGTGCCAGCCGGACAGGGGACAATTCACCCCTCCACTTT. Supplemented by reference TRBV18 and TRBJ1-6, the full variable domain reads NAGVMQNPRHLVRRRGQEARLRCSPMKGHSHVYWYRQLPEEGLKFMVYLQKENIIDESGMPKERFSAEFPKEGPSILRIQQVVRGDSAAYFCASRTGDNSPLHFGNGTRLTVT.

V gene TRBV18 combines with J gene TRBJ1-5; TRBD1 aligns across 7 bases. This CDR3 region has 14 residues. The ends lost 1 base at V and 7 bases at J; junction bases unmatched: 4. Germline CDR1 and CDR2: KGHSH and LQKENI. CDR3 bases: TGTGCCAGCTCACCACGACAGGGAGGGCAGCCCCAGCATTTT. Residues: CASSPRQGGQPQHF.

This clone was counted once. The genes are TRBV10-1 and TRBJ2-3; 8 bases are shared with TRBD2. With V trimmed by 2 bases and J by 5 bases, 6 bases remained unmatched. The CDR3 is 15 residues long. Per germline, CDR1 WNHNN and CDR2 SYGVQD (reference sequence). The CDR3 bases are TGCGCCAGCAGTGAGACGGGGGGGCCTGGAGATACGCAGTATTTT. Its translation: CASSETGGPGDTQYF.

The CDR3 nucleotides are TGTGCCACCAGTCTTGACAGGTACATGAACACTGAAGCTTTCTTT. It yields the protein CATSLDRYMNTEAFF. The chain employs TRBV15 and TRBJ1-1; weak D call: TRBD1 (6 bases). V gave up 6 bases and J gave up 0 bases, with 14 bases separating them. Germline-derived CDR1 and CDR2 are LNHNV and YYDKDF (reference sequence). This CDR3 has 15 residues.

This CDR3 is CASSWPGTSEAFF. The CDR3 coding sequence is TGTGCCAGCAGTTGGCCGGGGACATCGGAAGCTTTCTTT. The rearrangement joins TRBV28 to TRBJ1-1, with D possibly matching TRBD1 (6 bases). CDR1 is MDHEN and CDR2 is SYDVKM in the germline V gene. CDR3 length: 13 residues. Deletions cut 4 bases from V and 8 bases from J, with 14 bases between.

The chain employs TRBV30 and TRBJ1-2; possibly TRBD1 for D (6 bases). Germline V lookup: CDR1 GTSNPN, CDR2 SVGIG (reference sequence). Between the trimmed V and J ends, which lost 2 bases and 4 bases, there was a span of 26 bases. This CDR3 has 18 residues. CDR3 DNA: TGTGCCTGGAGTCCCCCTGGGTGGAGGGGGGCTACGTCCTATGGCTACACCTTC. It is translated as CAWSPPGWRGATSYGYTF. Looking up the rest from reference TRBV30 and TRBJ1-2 gives the full variable domain: SQTIHQWPATLVQPVGSPLSLECTVEGTSNPNLYWYRQAAGRGLQLLFYSVGIGQISSEVPQNLSASRPQDRQFILSSKKLLLSDSGFYLCAWSPPGWRGATSYGYTFGSGTRLTVV.

The chain joins TRBV7-8 to TRBJ2-2; possibly TRBD1 for D (6 bases). The CDR3 extends over 15 amino acids. V was clipped by 3 bases and J by 6 bases, with 14 bases between them. Per the germline V gene, CDR1 is SGHVS and CDR2 is FQNEAQ. The CDR3 bases are TGTGCCAGCAGCTTCGGGCAGGGGATCGCCGGGGAGCTGTTTTTT. Its protein product is CASSFGQGIAGELFF.

Only one count was recorded for this clone. The genes are TRBV2 and TRBJ1-1; no clear D gene. V was shortened by 7 bases and J by 1 base, with 10 bases between the two germline ends. The V gene's germline CDR1 is SNHLY and CDR2 FYNNEI. There are 13 residues in the CDR3. The CDR3 bases are TGTGCCAGCAAACTACAGAGGAACACTGAAGCTTTCTTT. Its translation is CASKLQRNTEAFF.

The chain links TRBV5-4 to TRBJ2-6; TRBD1 might be the D (6 bases). The length of the CDR3 is 18 residues. Trimming took 4 bases from V and 0 from J, leaving 17 bases between them. The germline V gene has CDR1 SGHNT and CDR2 YYREEE (reference sequence). The CDR3 DNA reads as TGTGCCAGCAGCCCCCCCGGCAGGGGCACCTCTGGGGCCAACGTCCTGACTTTC. This encodes CASSPPGRGTSGANVLTF.

The table lists this clone with a few counts. This chain joins TRBV19 and TRBJ2-1, with unresolved D. The germline CDR1 and CDR2 sequences are LNHDA and SQIVND (reference sequence). Trimming took off 5 bases at V and 3 bases at J, with 8 bases between the two ends. The CDR3 spans 13 residues. CDR3 protein: CASSLTLYNEQFF. In DNA, the CDR3 is TGTGCCAGTAGTTTGACGCTCTACAATGAGCAGTTCTTC.

This chain joins TRBV5-1 and TRBJ1-4, with 7 bases aligning to TRBD1. V was pared by 4 bases and J by 2 bases, with 17 bases of the junction left unmatched. Germline assignment: CDR1 SGHRS and CDR2 YFSETQ. CDR3 size: 19 residues. The CDR3 bases are TGCGCCAGCAGCCCACAGATCATACAGGGGAGGTCCACTAATGAAAAACTGTTTTTT. Protein product: CASSPQIIQGRSTNEKLFF.

The gene calls are TRBV5-4 and TRBJ2-5; 12 positions agree with TRBD2. The CDR3 has 17 amino acids. The V gene end was trimmed by 0 bases and the J gene end by 3 bases; junction bases not matched to a gene: 6. Germline assignment: CDR1 SGHNT and CDR2 YYREEE (reference sequence). The CDR3: CASSLGRASGGEETQYF. In nucleotides, the CDR3 is TGTGCCAGCAGCTTGGGACGCGCTAGCGGGGGGGAAGAGACCCAGTACTTC.

The rearrangement uses TRBV7-9 and TRBJ1-4, with D perhaps TRBD1 (5 bases). Trimming shortened V by 1 base and J by 3 bases, and 9 bases separated the two germline ends. Per the germline V gene, CDR1 is SEHNR and CDR2 is FQNEAQ (reference sequence). This CDR3 spans 15 amino acids. CDR3 sequence: CASSLGRASNEKLFF. The CDR3, as DNA: TGTGCCAGCAGCTTAGGCAGGGCCTCTAATGAAAAACTGTTTTTT.

The rearrangement links TRBV4-1 to TRBJ2-3, with 13 bases identical to TRBD2. The CDR3 loop spans 19 amino acids. J lost 0 bases, V lost 3 bases, and 9 bases had no gene match. The germline V gene has CDR1 MGHRA and CDR2 YSYEKL. CDR3 bases: TGCGCCAGCAGCCATACCGGGACTAGCGGGGCCTCTAGCACAGATACGCAGTATTTT. Translated, it gives CASSHTGTSGASSTDTQYF.

This chain links TRBV6-5 with TRBJ1-2; the D gene is possibly TRBD1 (6 bases). Trimming cost V 5 bases and J 13 bases, with 17 bases left between them. The CDR3 spans 12 residues. Germline V lookup: CDR1 MNHEY, CDR2 SVGAGI. The CDR3 DNA reads TGTGCCAGCAGTAACCTACAGGGAGGTTGCACCTTC. This translates into CASSNLQGGCTF.

The chain carries TRBV6-6 and TRBJ2-7; D may be TRBD1 or TRBD2 (7 bases each). V was pared by 6 bases and J by 0 bases, with 15 bases between. Per the germline V gene, CDR1 is MNHNY and CDR2 is SVGAGI (reference sequence). This CDR3 contains 15 residues. The CDR3 DNA reads as TGTGCCAGCAGCATAAGCGGGACAGTCTCCTACGAGCAGTACTTC. Amino acid sequence: CASSISGTVSYEQYF.

The chain employs TRBV7-2 and TRBJ2-7; D is possibly TRBD1 (6 bases). The CDR3 spans 14 residues. Germline CDR1 reads SGHTA; CDR2 reads FQGNSA. The V end lost 4 bases, the J end lost 2 bases, and 12 bases lay between the germline ends. CDR3 in amino acids: CASSSNRVAYEQYF. The DNA of the CDR3 is TGTGCCAGCAGCTCGAACAGGGTCGCCTACGAGCAGTACTTC.

The rearrangement uses TRBV29-1 and TRBJ1-1, with a possible D match to TRBD1 (5 bases). The CDR3 runs 13 residues. CDR1 is SQVTM and CDR2 is ANQGSEA in the germline V gene. V was pared by 6 bases and J by 3 bases, with 14 bases between. In DNA, the CDR3 is TGCAGCGTGGGGCCTCAACGAGACACTGAAGCTTTCTTT. Translating gives CSVGPQRDTEAFF.

This clone came up once. The chain carries TRBV6-1 and TRBJ1-5; a possible D gene is TRBD1 (6 bases). There are 19 residues in the CDR3. V shed 1 base and J shed 0 bases, with 19 bases lying between them. Germline assignment: CDR1 MNHNS and CDR2 SASEGT. The CDR3 is CASSEGSRGGPYSNQPQHF. DNA for the CDR3: TGTGCCAGCAGTGAAGGGTCCCGCGGGGGCCCTTATAGCAATCAGCCCCAGCATTTT.

This clone has a single count. J is TRBJ1-5 and V is TRBV2, with D perhaps TRBD1 (5 bases). V was pared by 6 bases and J by 0 bases, with 9 bases between. Germline CDR1 and CDR2: SNHLY and FYNNEI. This CDR3 is 14 amino acids long. The CDR3 sequence: CASRTGTSNQPQHF. Here the CDR3 DNA reads TGTGCCAGCAGAACCGGGACTAGCAATCAGCCCCAGCATTTT.

V and J are TRBV10-3 and TRBJ2-3, with D perhaps matching TRBD1 (6 bases). V gave up 5 bases and J gave up 3 bases, with 15 bases separating them. Germline V gene lookup returns CDR1 ENHRY and CDR2 SYGVKD. The CDR3 runs to 15 residues. CDR3 in amino acids: CAISSTGFGTDTQYF. CDR3 DNA: TGTGCCATCAGTTCGACAGGTTTCGGAACAGATACGCAGTATTTT.